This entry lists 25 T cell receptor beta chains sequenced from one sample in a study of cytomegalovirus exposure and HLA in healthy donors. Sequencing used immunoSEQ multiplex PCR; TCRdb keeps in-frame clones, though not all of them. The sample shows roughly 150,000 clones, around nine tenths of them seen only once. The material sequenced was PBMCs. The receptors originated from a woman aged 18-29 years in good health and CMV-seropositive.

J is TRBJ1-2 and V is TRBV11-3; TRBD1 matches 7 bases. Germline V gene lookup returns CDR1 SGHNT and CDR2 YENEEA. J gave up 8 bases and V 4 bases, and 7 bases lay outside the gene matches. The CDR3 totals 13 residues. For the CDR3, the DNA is TGTGCCAGCAGCTCGACAGGGCCAGGAGGCTACACCTTC. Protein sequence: CASSSTGPGGYTF.

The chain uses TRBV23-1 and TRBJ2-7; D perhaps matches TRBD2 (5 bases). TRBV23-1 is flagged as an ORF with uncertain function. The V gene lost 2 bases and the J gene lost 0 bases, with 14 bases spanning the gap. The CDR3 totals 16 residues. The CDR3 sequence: CASSQPGLRSSYEQYF. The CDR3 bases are TGCGCCAGCAGTCAACCCGGACTTCGTTCCTCCTACGAGCAGTACTTC.

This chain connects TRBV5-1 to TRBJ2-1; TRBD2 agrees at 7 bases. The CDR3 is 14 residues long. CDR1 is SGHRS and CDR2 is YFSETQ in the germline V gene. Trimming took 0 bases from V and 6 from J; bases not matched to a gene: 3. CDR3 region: CASSLEAGPNEQFF. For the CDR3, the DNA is TGCGCCAGCAGCTTGGAAGCGGGACCCAATGAGCAGTTCTTC.

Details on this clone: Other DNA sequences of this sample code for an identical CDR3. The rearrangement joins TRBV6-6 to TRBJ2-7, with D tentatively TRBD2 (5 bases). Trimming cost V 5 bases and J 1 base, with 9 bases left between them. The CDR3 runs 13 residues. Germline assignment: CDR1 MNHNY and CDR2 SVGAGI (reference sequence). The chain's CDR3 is CASSPSGSYEQYF. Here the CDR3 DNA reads TGTGCCAGCAGTCCCTCGGGGTCCTACGAGCAGTACTTC.

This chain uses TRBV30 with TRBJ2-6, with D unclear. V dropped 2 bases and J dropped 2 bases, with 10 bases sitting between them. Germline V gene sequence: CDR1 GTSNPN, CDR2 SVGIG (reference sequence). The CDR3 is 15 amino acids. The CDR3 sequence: CAWSRGPPGANVLTF. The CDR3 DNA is TGTGCCTGGAGTAGAGGTCCCCCTGGGGCCAACGTCCTGACTTTC.

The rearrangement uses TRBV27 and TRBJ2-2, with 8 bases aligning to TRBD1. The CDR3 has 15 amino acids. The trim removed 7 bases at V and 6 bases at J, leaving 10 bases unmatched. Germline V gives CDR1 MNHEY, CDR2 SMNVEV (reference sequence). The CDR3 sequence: CASTDRGQAAGELFF. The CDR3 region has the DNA TGTGCCAGCACAGACAGGGGACAGGCGGCCGGGGAGCTGTTTTTT.

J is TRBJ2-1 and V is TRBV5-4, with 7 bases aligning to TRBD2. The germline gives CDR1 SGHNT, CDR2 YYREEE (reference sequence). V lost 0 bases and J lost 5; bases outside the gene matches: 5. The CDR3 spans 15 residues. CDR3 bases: TGTGCCAGCAGCTTGGTGGCGGGAGAAGACAATGAGCAGTTCTTC. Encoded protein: CASSLVAGEDNEQFF.

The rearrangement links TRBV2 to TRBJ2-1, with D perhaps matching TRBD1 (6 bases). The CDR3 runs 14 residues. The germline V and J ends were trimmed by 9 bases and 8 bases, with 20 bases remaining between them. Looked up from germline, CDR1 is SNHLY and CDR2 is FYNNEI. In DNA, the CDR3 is TGTGCCAGTGTCAGGGGATCTTTTATCGATGAGCAGTTCTTC. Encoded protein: CASVRGSFIDEQFF. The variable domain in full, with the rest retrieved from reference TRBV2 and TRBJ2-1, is EPEVTQTPSHQVTQMGQEVILRCVPISNHLYFYWYRQILGQKVEFLVSFYNNEISEKSEIFDDQFSVERPDGSNFTLKIRSTKLEDSAMYFCASVRGSFIDEQFFGPGTRLTVL.

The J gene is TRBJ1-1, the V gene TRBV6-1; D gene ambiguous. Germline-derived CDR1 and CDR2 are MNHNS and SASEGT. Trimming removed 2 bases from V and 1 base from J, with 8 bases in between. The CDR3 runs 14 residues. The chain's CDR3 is CASSERSRNTEAFF. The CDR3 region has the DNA TGTGCCAGCAGTGAAAGGAGCAGGAACACTGAAGCTTTCTTT.

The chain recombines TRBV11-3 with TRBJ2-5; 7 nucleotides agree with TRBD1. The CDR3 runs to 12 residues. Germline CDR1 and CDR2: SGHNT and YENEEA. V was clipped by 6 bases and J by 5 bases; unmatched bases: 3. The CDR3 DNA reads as TGTGCCAGCAGGGGACAGACGGAGACCCAGTACTTC. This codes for CASRGQTETQYF.

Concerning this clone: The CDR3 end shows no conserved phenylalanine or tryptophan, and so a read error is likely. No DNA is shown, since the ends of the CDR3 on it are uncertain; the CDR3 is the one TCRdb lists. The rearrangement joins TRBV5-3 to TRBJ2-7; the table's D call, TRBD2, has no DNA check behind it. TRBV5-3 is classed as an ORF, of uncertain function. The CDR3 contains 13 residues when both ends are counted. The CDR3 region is CARSTGTSPYLRI.

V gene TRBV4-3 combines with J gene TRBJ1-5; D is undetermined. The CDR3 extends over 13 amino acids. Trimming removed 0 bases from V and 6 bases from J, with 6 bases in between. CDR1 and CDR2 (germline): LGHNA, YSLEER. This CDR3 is CASSQEWAQPQHF. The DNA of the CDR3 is TGCGCCAGCAGCCAAGAATGGGCTCAGCCCCAGCATTTT.

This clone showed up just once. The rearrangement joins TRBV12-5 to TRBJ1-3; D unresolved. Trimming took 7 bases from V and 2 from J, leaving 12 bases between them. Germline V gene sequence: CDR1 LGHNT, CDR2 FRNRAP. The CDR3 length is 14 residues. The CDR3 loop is CASAYGSTGNTIYF. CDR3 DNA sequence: TGTGCTAGTGCCTACGGGTCTACTGGAAACACCATATATTTT.

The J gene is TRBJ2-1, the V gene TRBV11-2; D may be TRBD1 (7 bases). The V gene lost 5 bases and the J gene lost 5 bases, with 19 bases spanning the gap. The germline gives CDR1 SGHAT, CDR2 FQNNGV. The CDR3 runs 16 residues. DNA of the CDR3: TGTGCCAGCAGCCCCAGGGGGGCGGGAAGGGACAATGAGCAGTTCTTC. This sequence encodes CASSPRGAGRDNEQFF.

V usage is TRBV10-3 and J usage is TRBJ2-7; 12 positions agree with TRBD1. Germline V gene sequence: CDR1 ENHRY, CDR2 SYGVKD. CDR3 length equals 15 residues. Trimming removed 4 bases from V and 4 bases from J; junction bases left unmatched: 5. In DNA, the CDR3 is TGTGCCATCAGTGGCCGGGACAGGGGGCAATACGAGCAGTACTTC. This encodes CAISGRDRGQYEQYF.

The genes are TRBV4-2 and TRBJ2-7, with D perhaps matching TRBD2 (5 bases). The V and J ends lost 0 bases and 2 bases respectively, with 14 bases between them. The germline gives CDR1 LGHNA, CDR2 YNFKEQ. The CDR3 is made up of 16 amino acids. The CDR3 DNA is TGTGCCAGCAGCCAAGAGGGAGAACAGTTAACCTACGAGCAGTACTTC. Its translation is CASSQEGEQLTYEQYF.

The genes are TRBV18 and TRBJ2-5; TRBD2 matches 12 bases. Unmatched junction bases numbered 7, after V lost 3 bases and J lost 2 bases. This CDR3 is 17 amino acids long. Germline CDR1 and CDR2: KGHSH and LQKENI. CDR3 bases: TGTGCCAGCTCACCCGGACTAGCGGGAATAGCGCAAGAGACCCAGTACTTC. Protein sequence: CASSPGLAGIAQETQYF.

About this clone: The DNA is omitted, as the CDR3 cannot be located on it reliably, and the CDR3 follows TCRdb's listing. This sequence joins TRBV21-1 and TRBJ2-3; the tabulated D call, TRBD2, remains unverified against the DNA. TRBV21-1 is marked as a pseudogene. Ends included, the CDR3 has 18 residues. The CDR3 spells CASSPWRGVAFGTDTQYF.

CDR3 residues: CAIRREGAGGYTF. CDR3 nucleotide sequence: TGTGCCATCAGAAGAGAGGGGGCGGGTGGCTACACCTTC. The rearrangement joins TRBV10-3 to TRBJ1-2, with 7 bases fitting TRBD1. The trim removed 6 bases at V and 7 bases at J, leaving 8 bases unmatched. This CDR3 spans 13 amino acids. Germline CDR1 is ENHRY and CDR2 is SYGVKD.

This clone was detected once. CDR3: CASRTGLNEQYF. The CDR3 DNA is TGTGCCAGCAGGACAGGGCTGAACGAGCAGTACTTC. This chain connects TRBV28 to TRBJ2-7, with 7 bases that match TRBD1. Germline-derived CDR1 and CDR2 are MDHEN and SYDVKM. This CDR3 has 12 residues. V gave up 6 bases and J gave up 5 bases; unmatched junction bases: 4.

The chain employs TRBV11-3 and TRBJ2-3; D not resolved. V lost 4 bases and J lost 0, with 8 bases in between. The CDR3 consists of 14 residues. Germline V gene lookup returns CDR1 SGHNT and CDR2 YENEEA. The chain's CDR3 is CASSSYRSTDTQYF. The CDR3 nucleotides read TGTGCCAGCAGCTCCTATCGTAGCACAGATACGCAGTATTTT.

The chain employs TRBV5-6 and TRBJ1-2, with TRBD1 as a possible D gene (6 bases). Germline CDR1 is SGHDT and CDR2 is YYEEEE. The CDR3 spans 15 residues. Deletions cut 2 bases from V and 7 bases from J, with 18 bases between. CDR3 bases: TGTGCCAGCAGCTTTACAGGGCAGCGGTCTAGTGGCTACACCTTC. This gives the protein CASSFTGQRSSGYTF.

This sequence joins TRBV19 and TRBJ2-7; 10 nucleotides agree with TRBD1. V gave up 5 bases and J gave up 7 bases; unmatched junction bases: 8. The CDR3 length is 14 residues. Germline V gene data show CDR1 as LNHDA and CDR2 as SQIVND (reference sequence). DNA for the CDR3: TGTGCCAGTAGTCCAGCCGGGACAGGGGTGGAGCAGTACTTC. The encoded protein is CASSPAGTGVEQYF.

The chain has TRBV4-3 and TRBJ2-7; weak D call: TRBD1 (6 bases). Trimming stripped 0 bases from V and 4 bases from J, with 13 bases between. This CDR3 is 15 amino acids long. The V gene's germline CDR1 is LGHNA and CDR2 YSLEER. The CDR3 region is CASSQDPRGTYEQYF. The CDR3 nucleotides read TGCGCCAGCAGCCAAGACCCCAGGGGAACATACGAGCAGTACTTC.

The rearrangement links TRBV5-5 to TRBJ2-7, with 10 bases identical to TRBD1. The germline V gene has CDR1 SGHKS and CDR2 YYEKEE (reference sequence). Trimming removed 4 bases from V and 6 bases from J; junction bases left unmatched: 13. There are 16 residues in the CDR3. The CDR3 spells CASSRSRTGGKTEQYF. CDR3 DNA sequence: TGTGCCAGCAGCCGCAGCCGGACAGGGGGGAAGACCGAGCAGTACTTC.